The TCR beta chain under discussion was sequenced for a study of shared clonotypes between healthy human individuals. Germline V lookup: CDR1 SNHLY, CDR2 FYNNEI. Trimming at V came to 2 bases and at J to 1 base, leaving 0 bases not matched to a gene. CDR3 length: 14 amino acids. Assay used: immunoSEQ multiplex PCR; TCRdb lists only in-frame clones, some missing. In the table there are approximately 980,000 clones, approximately 80% of which are singletons. Broader study findings: Naive CD4 clonotype sharing across a handful of donors was 4% to 5.5%. At large depth, rarefaction still showed sorted-subset sequencing to be incomplete.

Details on this clone: Antigen unknown.

Splitting of CD4+ cells produced CD45RA+ naive and CD45RA-negative memory subsets. The sample taken for sequencing was memory CD4+ T cells sorted from blood. The subset here: CD45RA-negative fraction. This clonotype originated in a man aged 18 to 35 in good health. The chain joins TRBV2 to TRBJ2-3, with 7 bases lining up with TRBD2. The CDR3 sequence is CASSETSGTDTQYF. The CDR3 DNA reads TGTGCCAGCAGTGAAACTAGCGGCACAGATACGCAGTATTTT.